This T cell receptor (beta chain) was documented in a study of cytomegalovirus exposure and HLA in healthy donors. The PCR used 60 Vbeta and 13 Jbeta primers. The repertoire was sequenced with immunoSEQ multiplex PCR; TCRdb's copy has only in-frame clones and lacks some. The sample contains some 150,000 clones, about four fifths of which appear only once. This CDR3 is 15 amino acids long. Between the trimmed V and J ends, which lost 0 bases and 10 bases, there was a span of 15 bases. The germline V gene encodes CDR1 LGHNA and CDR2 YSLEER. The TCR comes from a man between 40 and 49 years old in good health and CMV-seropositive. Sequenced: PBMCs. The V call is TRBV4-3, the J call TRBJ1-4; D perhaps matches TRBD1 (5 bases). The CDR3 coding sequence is TGCGCCAGCAGCCAAGACCGGGGCAGGGAGGGAAAACTGTTTTTT. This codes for CASSQDRGREGKLFF.